Sequencing of this T cell receptor beta chain was carried out in a study of radiation and T cells in renal cell carcinoma. Study outcomes and limitations: Baseline intratumoral clonotype presence is unknown without pretreatment biopsies. Top tumor clonotypes rose in blood 2 weeks post-radiation, then contracted.

Comment on this clone: The target antigen is unknown.

The time point denotes: blood 2 weeks post-SBRT. The treatment was: 15 Gy SBRT to primary tumor, nephrectomy 4 weeks later. Serial blood draws occurred at baseline and 2 and 4 weeks post-SBRT. Clear cell pathology was present in this patient's renal cell carcinoma. The CDR3 loop spans 13 amino acids. Germline V gene data show CDR1 as MNHEY and CDR2 as SMNVEV (reference sequence). Deletions cut 5 bases from V and 3 bases from J, with 11 bases between. Sequencing used immunoSEQ multiplex PCR; TCRdb keeps in-frame clones, though not all of them. The sample has 100,000 to 150,000 clones, more than 70% seen once.

The sequencing used blood, collected from a patient whose treatment included radiotherapy and nephrectomy. The J gene is TRBJ2-7, the V gene TRBV27, with D tentatively TRBD2 (5 bases). The clonotype comes from a woman aged 70-85 years with renal cell carcinoma. The CDR3 nucleotides are TGTGCCAGCAGTGCTAGCCCCTACTACGAGCAGTACTTC. Translating it yields CASSASPYYEQYF.